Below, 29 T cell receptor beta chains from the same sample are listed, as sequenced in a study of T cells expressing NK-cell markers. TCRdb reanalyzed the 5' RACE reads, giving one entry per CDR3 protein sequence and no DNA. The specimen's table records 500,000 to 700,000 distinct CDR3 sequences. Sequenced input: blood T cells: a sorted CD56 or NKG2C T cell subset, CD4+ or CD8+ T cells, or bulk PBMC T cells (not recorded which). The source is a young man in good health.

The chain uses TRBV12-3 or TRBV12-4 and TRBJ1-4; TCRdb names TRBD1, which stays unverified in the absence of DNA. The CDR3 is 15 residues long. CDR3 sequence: CASTLTGTGGEKLFF.

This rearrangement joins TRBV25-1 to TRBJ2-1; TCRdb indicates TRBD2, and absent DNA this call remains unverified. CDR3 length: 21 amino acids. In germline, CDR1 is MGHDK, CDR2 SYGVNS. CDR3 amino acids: CASSADPGLAGSKGSYNEQFF.

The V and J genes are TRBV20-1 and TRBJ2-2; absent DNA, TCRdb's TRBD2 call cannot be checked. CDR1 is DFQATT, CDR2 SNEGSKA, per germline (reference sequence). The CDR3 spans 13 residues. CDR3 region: CSAAGGRSGELFF.

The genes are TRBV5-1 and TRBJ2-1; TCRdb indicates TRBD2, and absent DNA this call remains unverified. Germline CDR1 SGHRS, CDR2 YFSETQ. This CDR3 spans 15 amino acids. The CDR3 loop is CASSLWGLADNEQFF.

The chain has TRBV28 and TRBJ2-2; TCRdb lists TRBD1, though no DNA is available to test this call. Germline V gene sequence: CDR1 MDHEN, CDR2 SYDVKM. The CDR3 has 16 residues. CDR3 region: CASSFRGSVSTGELFF. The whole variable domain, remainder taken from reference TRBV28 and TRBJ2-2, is DVKVTQSSRYLVKRTGEKVFLECVQDMDHENMFWYRQDPGLGLRLIYFSYDVKMKEKGDIPEGYSVSREKKERFSLILESASTNQTSMYLCASSFRGSVSTGELFFGEGSRLTVL.

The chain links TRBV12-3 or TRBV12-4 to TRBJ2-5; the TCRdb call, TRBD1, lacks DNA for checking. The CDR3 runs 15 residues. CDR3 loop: CASSLNRGIQETQYF.

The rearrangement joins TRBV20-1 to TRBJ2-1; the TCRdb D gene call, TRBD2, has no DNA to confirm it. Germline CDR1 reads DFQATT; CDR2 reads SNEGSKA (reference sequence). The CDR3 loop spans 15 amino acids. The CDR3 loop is CSAEHGRAYNNEQFF.

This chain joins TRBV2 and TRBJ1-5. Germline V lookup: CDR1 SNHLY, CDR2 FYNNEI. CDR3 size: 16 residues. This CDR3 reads CASSEGGRRKNQPQHF.

CDR3 residues: CASSLTDPNYGYTF. The V and J genes are TRBV13 and TRBJ1-2. The CDR3 has 14 amino acids. Germline V gene lookup returns CDR1 PRHDT and CDR2 FYEKMQ (reference sequence).

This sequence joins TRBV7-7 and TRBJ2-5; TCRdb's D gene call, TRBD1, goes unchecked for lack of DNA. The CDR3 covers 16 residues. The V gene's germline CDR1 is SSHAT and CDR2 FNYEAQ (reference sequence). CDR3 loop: CASSLGLGPYQETQYF.

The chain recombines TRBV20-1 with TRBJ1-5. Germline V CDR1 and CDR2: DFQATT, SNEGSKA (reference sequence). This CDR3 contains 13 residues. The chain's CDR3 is CSVRGEGNQPQHF.

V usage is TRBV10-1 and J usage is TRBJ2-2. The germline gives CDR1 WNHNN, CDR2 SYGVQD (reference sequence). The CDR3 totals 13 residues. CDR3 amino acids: CASTATPTGELFF.

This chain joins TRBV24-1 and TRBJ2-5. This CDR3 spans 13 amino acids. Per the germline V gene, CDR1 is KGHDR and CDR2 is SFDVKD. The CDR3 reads CATSDLLEEAQYF.

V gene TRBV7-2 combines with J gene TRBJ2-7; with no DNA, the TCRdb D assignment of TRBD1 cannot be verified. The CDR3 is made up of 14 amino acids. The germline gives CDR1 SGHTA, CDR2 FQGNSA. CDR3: CASIPWDSSYEQYF.

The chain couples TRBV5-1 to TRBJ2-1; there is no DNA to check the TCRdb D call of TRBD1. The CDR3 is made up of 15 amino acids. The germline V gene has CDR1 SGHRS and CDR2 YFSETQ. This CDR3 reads CASSWPGQDLNEQFF.

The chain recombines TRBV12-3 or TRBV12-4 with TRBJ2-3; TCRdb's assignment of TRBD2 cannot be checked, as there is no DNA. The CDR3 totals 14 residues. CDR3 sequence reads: CASSVAGDQDTQYF.

CDR3 in amino acids: CASSLGGGFYEQYF. The V gene is TRBV12-3 or TRBV12-4, the J gene TRBJ2-7; the TRBD2 assignment by TCRdb is unverifiable without DNA. The CDR3 is made up of 14 amino acids.

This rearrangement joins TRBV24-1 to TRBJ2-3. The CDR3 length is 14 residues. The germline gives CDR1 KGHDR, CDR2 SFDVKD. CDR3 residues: CATRSTGATDTQYF.

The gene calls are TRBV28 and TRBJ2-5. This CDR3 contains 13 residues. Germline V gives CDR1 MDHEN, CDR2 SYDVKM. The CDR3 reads CASSLEVRETQYF.

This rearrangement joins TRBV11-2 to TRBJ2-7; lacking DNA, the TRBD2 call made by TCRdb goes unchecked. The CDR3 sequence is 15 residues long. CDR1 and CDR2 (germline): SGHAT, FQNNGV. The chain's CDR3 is CASSLDPAGQGEQYF.

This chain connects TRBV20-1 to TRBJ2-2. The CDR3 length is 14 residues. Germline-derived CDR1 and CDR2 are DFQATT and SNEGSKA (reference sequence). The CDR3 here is CSAKVRSNTGELFF.

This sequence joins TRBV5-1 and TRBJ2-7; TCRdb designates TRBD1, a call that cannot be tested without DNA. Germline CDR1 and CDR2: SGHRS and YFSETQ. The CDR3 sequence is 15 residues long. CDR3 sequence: CASSQNTGGPYEQYF.

CDR3: CASSLPWAEAFF. The chain uses TRBV28 and TRBJ1-1. Germline values: CDR1 MDHEN, CDR2 SYDVKM. This CDR3 is 12 amino acids long.

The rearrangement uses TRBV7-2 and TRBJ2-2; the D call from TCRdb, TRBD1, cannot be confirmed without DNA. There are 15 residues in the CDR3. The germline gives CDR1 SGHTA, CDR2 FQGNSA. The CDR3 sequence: CASSSWTDYTGELFF.

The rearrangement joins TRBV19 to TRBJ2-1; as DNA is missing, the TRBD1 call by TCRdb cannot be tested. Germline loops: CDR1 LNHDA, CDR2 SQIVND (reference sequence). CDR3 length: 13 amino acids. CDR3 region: CASGTRGHNEQFF.

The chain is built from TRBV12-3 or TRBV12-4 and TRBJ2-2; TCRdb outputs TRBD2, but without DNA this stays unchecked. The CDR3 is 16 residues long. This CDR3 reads CASTLRAGGGTGELFF.

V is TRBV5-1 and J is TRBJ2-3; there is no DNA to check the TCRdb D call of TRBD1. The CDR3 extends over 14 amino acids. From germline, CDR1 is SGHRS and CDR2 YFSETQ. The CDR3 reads CASSLRQGVDTQYF. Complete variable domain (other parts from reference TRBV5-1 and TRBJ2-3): KAGVTQTPRYLIKTRGQQVTLSCSPISGHRSVSWYQQTPGQGLQFLFEYFSETQRNKGNFPGRFSGRQFSNSRSEMNVSTLELGDSALYLCASSLRQGVDTQYFGPGTRLTVL.

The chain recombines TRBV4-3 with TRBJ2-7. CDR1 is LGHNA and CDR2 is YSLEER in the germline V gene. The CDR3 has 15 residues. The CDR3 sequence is CASSQDLGSPYEQYF.

The CDR3 reads CASSPPGLAGGPSGANVLTF. The chain has TRBV18 and TRBJ2-6; without DNA, the TCRdb call of TRBD2 cannot be checked. The CDR3 covers 20 residues. Germline V gene sequence: CDR1 KGHSH, CDR2 LQKENI.